This T cell receptor (beta chain) was sequenced for a study of CD8 T cells in ankylosing spondylitis. This clonotype has a handful of counts. The CDR3 covers 16 residues. Germline values: CDR1 SGHRS, CDR2 YFSETQ. J gave up 6 bases and V 4 bases, and 15 bases lay outside the gene matches. TCRdb processed the 5' RACE reads anew with MiXCR; each CDR3 protein has one entry. The sample contains roughly 180,000 distinct CDR3 sequences, around 13% of which appear only once. This clonotype was obtained from a male donor with ankylosing spondylitis or in good health (not recorded which). The V call is TRBV5-1, the J call TRBJ1-2; 7 nucleotides match TRBD1. The sequencing sample was made of blood, either unsorted or a sorted T cell fraction (not recorded which). As DNA, the CDR3 is TGCGCCAGCAGCCTGACCGCCGGGACAGTATATGATGGCTACACCTTC. Its protein is CASSLTAGTVYDGYTF.